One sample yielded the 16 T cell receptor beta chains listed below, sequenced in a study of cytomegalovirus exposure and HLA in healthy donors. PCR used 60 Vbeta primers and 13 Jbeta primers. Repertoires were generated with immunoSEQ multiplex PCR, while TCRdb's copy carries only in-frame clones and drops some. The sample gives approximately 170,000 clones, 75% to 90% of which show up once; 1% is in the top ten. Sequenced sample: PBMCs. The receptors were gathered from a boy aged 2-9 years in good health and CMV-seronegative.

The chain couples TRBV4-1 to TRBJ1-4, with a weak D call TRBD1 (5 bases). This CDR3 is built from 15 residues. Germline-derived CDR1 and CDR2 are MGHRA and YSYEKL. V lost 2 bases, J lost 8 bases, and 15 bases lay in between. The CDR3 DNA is TGCGCCAGCAGCCAACGTGGGGCCGTGGCGGAAAAACTGTTTTTT. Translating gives CASSQRGAVAEKLFF.

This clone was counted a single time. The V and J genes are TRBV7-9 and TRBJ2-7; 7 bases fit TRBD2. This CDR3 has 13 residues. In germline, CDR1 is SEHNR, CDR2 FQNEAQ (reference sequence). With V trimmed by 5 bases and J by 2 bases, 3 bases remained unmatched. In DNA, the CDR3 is TGTGCCAGCAGCCCCAGCGGGGCCTACGAGCAGTACGTC. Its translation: CASSPSGAYEQYV.

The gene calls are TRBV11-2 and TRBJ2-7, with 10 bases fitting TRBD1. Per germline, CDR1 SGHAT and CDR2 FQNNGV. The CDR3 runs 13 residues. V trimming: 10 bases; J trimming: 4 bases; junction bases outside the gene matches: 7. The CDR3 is CATTGTGAYEQYV. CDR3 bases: TGTGCCACCACCGGGACAGGGGCATACGAGCAGTACGTC.

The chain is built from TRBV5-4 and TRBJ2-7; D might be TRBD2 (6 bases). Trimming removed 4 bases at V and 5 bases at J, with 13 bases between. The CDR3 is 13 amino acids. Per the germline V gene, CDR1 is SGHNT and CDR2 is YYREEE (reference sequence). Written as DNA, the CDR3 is TGTGCCAGCAGCGAGAAGAGGAGGGACGAGCAGTACTTC. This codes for CASSEKRRDEQYF.

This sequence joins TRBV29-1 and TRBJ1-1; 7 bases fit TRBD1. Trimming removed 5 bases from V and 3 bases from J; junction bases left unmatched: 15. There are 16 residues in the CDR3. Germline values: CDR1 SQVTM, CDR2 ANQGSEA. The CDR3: CSVIHRGDREYTEAFF. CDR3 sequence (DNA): TGCAGCGTTATCCACCGCGGGGACAGAGAATACACTGAAGCTTTCTTT.

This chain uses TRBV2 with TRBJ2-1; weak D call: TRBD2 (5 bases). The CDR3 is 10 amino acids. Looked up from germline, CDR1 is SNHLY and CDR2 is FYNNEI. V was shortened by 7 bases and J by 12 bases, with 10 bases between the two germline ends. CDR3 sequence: CASKTDLQFF. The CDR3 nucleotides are TGTGCCAGCAAAACGGACTTGCAGTTCTTC.

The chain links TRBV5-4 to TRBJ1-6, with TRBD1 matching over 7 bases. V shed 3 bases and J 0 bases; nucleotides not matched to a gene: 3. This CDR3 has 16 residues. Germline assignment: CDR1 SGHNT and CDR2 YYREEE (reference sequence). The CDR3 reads CASSSTGSSYNSPLHF. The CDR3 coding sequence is TGTGCCAGCAGCTCGACAGGGAGCTCCTATAATTCACCCCTCCACTTT.

CDR3 in amino acids: CATSLGGQFFGANVLTF. DNA of the CDR3: TGTGCCACTTCCTTAGGGGGACAGTTTTTCGGGGCCAACGTCCTGACTTTC. The chain links TRBV19 to TRBJ2-6; 7 bases line up with TRBD1. With 10 bases clipped from V and 4 bases from J, the junction kept 16 bases outside the gene matches. CDR1 and CDR2 (germline): LNHDA, SQIVND (reference sequence). This CDR3 has 17 residues.

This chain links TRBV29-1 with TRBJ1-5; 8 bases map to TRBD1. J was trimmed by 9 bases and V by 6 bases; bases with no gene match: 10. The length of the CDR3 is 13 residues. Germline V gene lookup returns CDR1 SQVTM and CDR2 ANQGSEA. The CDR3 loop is CSVETGVAGPQHF. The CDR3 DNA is TGCAGCGTCGAGACAGGGGTAGCCGGGCCCCAGCATTTT.

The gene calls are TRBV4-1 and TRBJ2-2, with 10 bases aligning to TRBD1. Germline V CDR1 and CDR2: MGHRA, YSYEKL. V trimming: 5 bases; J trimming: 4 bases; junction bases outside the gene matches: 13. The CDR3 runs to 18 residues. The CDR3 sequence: CASSGIIPGQGSTGELFF. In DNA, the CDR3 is TGCGCCAGCAGCGGCATAATACCGGGACAGGGGAGCACCGGGGAGCTGTTTTTT.

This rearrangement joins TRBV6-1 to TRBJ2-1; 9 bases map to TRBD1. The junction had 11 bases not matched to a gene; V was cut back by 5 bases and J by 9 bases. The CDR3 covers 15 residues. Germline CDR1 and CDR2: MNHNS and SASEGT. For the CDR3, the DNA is TGTGCCAGCAGTCCCCACGGGACAGGGAGAGCTGAGCAGTTCTTC. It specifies CASSPHGTGRAEQFF.

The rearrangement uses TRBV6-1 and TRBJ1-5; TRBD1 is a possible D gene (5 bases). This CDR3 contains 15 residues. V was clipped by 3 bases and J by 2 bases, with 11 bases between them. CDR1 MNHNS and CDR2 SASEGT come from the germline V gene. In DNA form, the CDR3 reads TGTGCCAGCAGTGATTTATGGGGGGGCAATCAGCCCCAGCATTTT. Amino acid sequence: CASSDLWGGNQPQHF.

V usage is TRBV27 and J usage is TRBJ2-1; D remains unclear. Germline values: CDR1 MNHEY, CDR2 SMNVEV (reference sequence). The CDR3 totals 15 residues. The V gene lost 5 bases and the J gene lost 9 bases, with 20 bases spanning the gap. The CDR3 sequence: CASSPAIHPTSEQFF. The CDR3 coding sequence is TGTGCCAGCAGTCCCGCAATTCACCCCACAAGTGAGCAGTTCTTC.

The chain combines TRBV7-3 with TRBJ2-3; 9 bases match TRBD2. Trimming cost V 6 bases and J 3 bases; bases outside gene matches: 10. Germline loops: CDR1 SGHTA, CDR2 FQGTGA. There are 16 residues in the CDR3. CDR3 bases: TGTGCCAGCAGTTCTATAGCGGGAGTACGGACAGATACGCAGTATTTT. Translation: CASSSIAGVRTDTQYF. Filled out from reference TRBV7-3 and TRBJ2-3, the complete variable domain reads GAGVSQTPSNKVTEKGKYVELRCDPISGHTALYWYRQSLGQGPEFLIYFQGTGAADDSGLPNDRFFAVRPEGSVSTLKIQRTERGDSAVYLCASSSIAGVRTDTQYFGPGTRLTVL.

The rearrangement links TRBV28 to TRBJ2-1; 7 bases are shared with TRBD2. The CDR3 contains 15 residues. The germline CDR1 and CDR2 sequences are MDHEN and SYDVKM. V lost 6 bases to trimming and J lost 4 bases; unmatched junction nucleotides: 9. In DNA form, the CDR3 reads TGTGCCAGCAGGGAAGCGGGAATAAATTACAATGAGCAGTTCTTC. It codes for CASREAGINYNEQFF.

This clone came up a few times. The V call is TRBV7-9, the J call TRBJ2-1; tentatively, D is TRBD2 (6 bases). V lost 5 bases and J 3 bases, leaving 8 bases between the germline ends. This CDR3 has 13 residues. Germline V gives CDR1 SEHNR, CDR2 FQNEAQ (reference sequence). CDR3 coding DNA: TGTGCCAGCAGCGCCGGGGGCTACAATGAGCAGTTCTTC. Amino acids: CASSAGGYNEQFF.